This passage covers 32 T cell receptor beta chains from one sample sequenced in a study. TCRdb reprocessed the RT-PCR reads via MiXCR and lists one record per CDR3 protein. The table has about 680,000 distinct CDR3 sequences, 12% to 15% seen once. Source material: memory CD4+ T cells from blood. These receptors all come from a female donor in good health, serving as a healthy control.

This clonotype has ten or more counts. The chain combines TRBV7-2 with TRBJ2-7; 10 bases agree with TRBD2. V trimming: 3 bases; J trimming: 2 bases; junction bases outside the gene matches: 1. CDR3 length: 14 amino acids. Germline V gives CDR1 SGHTA, CDR2 FQGNSA. Written as DNA, the CDR3 is TGTGCCAGCAGCTTGAGCGGGAGGGCCTACGAGCAGTACTTC. Translated, it gives CASSLSGRAYEQYF.

The rearrangement uses TRBV5-1 and TRBJ1-1; maybe TRBD1 (5 bases). Germline V gives CDR1 SGHRS, CDR2 YFSETQ. V was pared by 0 bases and J by 9 bases, with 9 bases between. The length of the CDR3 is 12 residues. The CDR3, as DNA: TGCGCCAGCAGCTTGGAAGGGGAAAAAGCTTTCTTT. Translation: CASSLEGEKAFF.

This clonotype showed up just a few times. The genes are TRBV11-2 and TRBJ2-7; D may correspond to TRBD1 or TRBD2 (6 bases each). Germline CDR1 SGHAT, CDR2 FQNNGV. CDR3 length: 13 residues. V was pared by 3 bases and J by 3 bases, with 9 bases between. The DNA for the CDR3 is TGTGCCAGCAGCTTCAGGGGAGGCTACGAGCAGTACTTC. Encoded protein: CASSFRGGYEQYF.

This clonotype has ten or more counts. This chain connects TRBV6-5 to TRBJ2-5; TRBD1 aligns across 12 bases. The CDR3 length is 15 residues. Trimming removed 5 bases from V and 5 bases from J; junction bases left unmatched: 6. The germline gives CDR1 MNHEY, CDR2 SVGAGI. The CDR3 loop is CASSSYGTGGETQYF. The CDR3 DNA sequence: TGTGCCAGCAGTAGCTACGGGACAGGGGGCGAGACCCAGTACTTC.

The chain has TRBV9 and TRBJ2-7; 9 bases match TRBD2. CDR1 SGDLS and CDR2 YYNGEE come from the germline V gene. V lost 4 bases to trimming and J lost 3 bases; unmatched junction nucleotides: 8. The CDR3 runs 15 residues. CDR3 region: CASSLTSGQSYEQYF. In DNA, the CDR3 is TGTGCCAGCAGCCTTACTAGCGGGCAGAGCTACGAGCAGTACTTC.

A few counts support this clonotype. V is TRBV18 and J is TRBJ1-4, with D unresolved. Trimming took off 0 bases at V and 8 bases at J, with 13 bases between the two ends. This CDR3 region has 15 residues. Germline CDR1 reads KGHSH; CDR2 reads LQKENI. CDR3 residues: CASSPPEGFREKLFF. DNA of the CDR3: TGTGCCAGCTCACCACCCGAGGGTTTTCGGGAAAAACTGTTTTTT.

The V gene is TRBV7-2, the J gene TRBJ2-7; D uncertain. V was clipped by 5 bases and J by 5 bases, with 16 bases between them. Germline CDR1 SGHTA, CDR2 FQGNSA. The CDR3 consists of 14 residues. CDR3 amino acids: CASSQYGSSNEQYF. DNA for the CDR3: TGTGCCAGCAGCCAATACGGGTCCTCGAACGAGCAGTACTTC.

The rearrangement links TRBV5-1 to TRBJ1-4, with 12 bases identical to TRBD1. Germline CDR1 reads SGHRS; CDR2 reads YFSETQ. J lost 7 bases, V lost 4 bases, and 5 bases had no gene match. The CDR3 loop spans 15 amino acids. The DNA of the CDR3 is TGCGCCAGCAGCATCGGGACAGGGGGCGGTGAAAAACTGTTTTTT. As protein: CASSIGTGGGEKLFF.

This chain uses TRBV7-2 with TRBJ2-3; D perhaps matches TRBD2 (7 bases). CDR3 length: 16 residues. Trimming pared 5 bases from V and 5 bases from J, leaving 20 bases between. CDR1 is SGHTA and CDR2 is FQGNSA in the germline V gene. CDR3 sequence (DNA): TGTGCCAGCAGCCTGATTGGAGGGGGGGCGTTAGATACGCAGTATTTT. It specifies CASSLIGGGALDTQYF.

In its sample, this clonotype was seen a few times. The chain joins TRBV6-6 to TRBJ1-5, with TRBD1 as a possible D gene (5 bases). With 4 bases removed from V and 0 bases from J, the gap between germline ends came to 19 bases. Germline-derived CDR1 and CDR2 are MNHNY and SVGAGI (reference sequence). The CDR3 is made up of 18 amino acids. The chain's CDR3 is CASSSLGGGDLSNQPQHF. As DNA, the CDR3 is TGTGCCAGCAGTTCCTTAGGTGGAGGGGACCTTAGCAATCAGCCCCAGCATTTT.

This clonotype was observed a few times. The CDR3 reads CASSDSRGVNTEAFF. The CDR3, as DNA: TGTGCCAGCTCCGATTCTAGGGGAGTGAACACTGAAGCTTTCTTT. This chain joins TRBV18 and TRBJ1-1; D might be TRBD1 (5 bases). CDR3 size: 15 residues. Trimming shortened V by 6 bases and J by 0 bases, and 14 bases separated the two germline ends. Germline CDR1 reads KGHSH; CDR2 reads LQKENI. The full variable domain, rest sourced from reference TRBV18 and TRBJ1-1, is NAGVMQNPRHLVRRRGQEARLRCSPMKGHSHVYWYRQLPEEGLKFMVYLQKENIIDESGMPKERFSAEFPKEGPSILRIQQVVRGDSAAYFCASSDSRGVNTEAFFGQGTRLTVV.

This clonotype was found many times. The chain is built from TRBV7-2 and TRBJ2-1; 8 positions match TRBD2. CDR3 size: 15 residues. V lost 5 bases to trimming and J lost 7 bases; unmatched junction nucleotides: 10. Germline assignment: CDR1 SGHTA and CDR2 FQGNSA. The CDR3 bases are TGTGCCAGCAGCACAGGGCGCGGGGGGTGGAATGAGCAGTTCTTC. Translation gives CASSTGRGGWNEQFF.

CDR3 DNA sequence: TGTGCCAGCAGCGCCTACCCCGGGACAGGATTTAACTATGGCTACACCTTC. It translates to CASSAYPGTGFNYGYTF. This chain joins TRBV11-2 and TRBJ1-2, with 8 bases aligning to TRBD1. The germline gives CDR1 SGHAT, CDR2 FQNNGV. The CDR3 loop spans 17 amino acids. J was trimmed by 1 base and V by 5 bases; bases with no gene match: 12.

The CDR3 loop is CASSRRPNTGELFF. The CDR3 nucleotides are TGTGCCAGCAGCAGGAGACCAAACACCGGGGAGCTGTTTTTT. The chain links TRBV9 to TRBJ2-2; D ambiguous. V shed 4 bases and J shed 2 bases, with 9 bases lying between them. Germline CDR1 SGDLS, CDR2 YYNGEE. This CDR3 is 14 amino acids long.

Details on this clonotype: This may stem from a read error, because a much larger clone lies one nucleotide away. V is TRBV4-3 and J is TRBJ2-1, with D perhaps TRBD2 (5 bases). The CDR3 sequence is 15 residues long. The V gene's germline CDR1 is LGHNA and CDR2 YSLEER. The CDR3 loop reads CTSSIMGRDYNEQFF. Here the CDR3 DNA reads TGCACCAGCAGTATAATGGGGAGAGACTACAATGAGCAGTTCTTC.

The rearrangement joins TRBV18 to TRBJ2-2; 10 bases match TRBD2. Germline CDR1 reads KGHSH; CDR2 reads LQKENI. CDR3 length: 18 residues. J gave up 3 bases and V 2 bases, and 9 bases lay outside the gene matches. DNA of the CDR3: TGTGCCAGCTCACCAGGAAGTAGCGGGAGGTCGGACACCGGGGAGCTGTTTTTT. As protein: CASSPGSSGRSDTGELFF.

The chain joins TRBV18 to TRBJ2-7; D tentatively fits TRBD1 or TRBD2 (5 bases each). V lost 3 bases, J lost 1 base, and 10 bases lay in between. The length of the CDR3 is 14 residues. Germline V CDR1 and CDR2: KGHSH, LQKENI. Here the CDR3 DNA reads TGTGCCAGCTCACCGGGACGGACATCCTACGAGCAGTACTTC. Translated: CASSPGRTSYEQYF.

This chain uses TRBV5-1 with TRBJ1-3, with TRBD1 as a possible D gene (6 bases). Trimming took off 4 bases at V and 4 bases at J, with 15 bases between the two ends. The CDR3 contains 15 residues. Germline CDR1 reads SGHRS; CDR2 reads YFSETQ. CDR3 DNA sequence: TGCGCCAGCAGCCGCAACGGGGGGACAGGAAACACCATATATTTT. This encodes CASSRNGGTGNTIYF. Combining the CDR3 with reference TRBV5-1 and TRBJ1-3 gives the whole variable domain KAGVTQTPRYLIKTRGQQVTLSCSPISGHRSVSWYQQTPGQGLQFLFEYFSETQRNKGNFPGRFSGRQFSNSRSEMNVSTLELGDSALYLCASSRNGGTGNTIYFGEGSWLTVV.

This clonotype appeared many times. This chain joins TRBV12-3 or TRBV12-4 and TRBJ1-2, with D hard to call. The CDR3 spans 12 residues. V lost 6 bases and J lost 0, with 5 bases in between. DNA of the CDR3: TGTGCCAGCAGCTCCACTAACTATGGCTACACCTTC. Amino acid sequence: CASSSTNYGYTF.

In nucleotides, the CDR3 is TGTGCCAGCATCAAGGCTGGCGATGAGCAGTTCTTC. This gives the protein CASIKAGDEQFF. This rearrangement joins TRBV28 to TRBJ2-1, with unresolved D. Trimming stripped 7 bases from V and 8 bases from J, with 12 bases between. Germline CDR1 is MDHEN and CDR2 is SYDVKM. This CDR3 region has 12 residues.

The chain combines TRBV28 with TRBJ2-3; TRBD2 agrees at 9 bases. Germline CDR1 MDHEN, CDR2 SYDVKM. With 5 bases clipped from V and 3 bases from J, the junction kept 12 bases outside the gene matches. The CDR3 totals 17 residues. CDR3 coding DNA: TGTGCCAGCAGTCCCATCTTAGCGGGAGTAGGAACAGATACGCAGTATTTT. The encoded protein is CASSPILAGVGTDTQYF.

Many counts were recorded for this clonotype. J is TRBJ2-2 and V is TRBV7-2; TRBD1 matches at 9 bases. Germline-derived CDR1 and CDR2 are SGHTA and FQGNSA. The CDR3 is 13 residues long. This CDR3 is CAAGTGLTGELFF. CDR3 coding DNA: TGTGCTGCCGGGACAGGGCTGACCGGGGAGCTGTTTTTT.

This sequence joins TRBV7-2 and TRBJ2-2, with 14 bases lining up with TRBD2. V gave up 4 bases and J gave up 8 bases; unmatched junction bases: 3. The CDR3 has 15 amino acids. The V gene's germline CDR1 is SGHTA and CDR2 FQGNSA. The CDR3 protein is CASSWGLAGAGELFF. The CDR3 DNA follows: TGTGCCAGCAGCTGGGGACTAGCGGGGGCTGGGGAGCTGTTTTTT.

The V gene is TRBV11-2, the J gene TRBJ2-7; 12 nucleotides align to TRBD2. After removal of 6 bases from V and 2 bases from J, the junction contained 5 bases not matched to a gene. The V gene's germline CDR1 is SGHAT and CDR2 FQNNGV. This CDR3 is 15 amino acids long. CDR3 sequence (DNA): TGTGCCAGCAGTCGCGGACTAGCGGGAACCTACGAGCAGTACTTC. Protein product: CASSRGLAGTYEQYF. Drawing the rest from reference TRBV11-2 and TRBJ2-7, the complete variable domain is EAGVAQSPRYKIIEKRQSVAFWCNPISGHATLYWYQQILGQGPKLLIQFQNNGVVDDSQLPKDRFSAERLKGVDSTLKIQPAKLEDSAVYLCASSRGLAGTYEQYFGPGTRLTVT.

CDR3 sequence: CASSLESNTQYF. CDR3 nucleotide sequence: TGTGCCAGCAGCTTAGAGTCTAATACGCAGTATTTT. The V gene is TRBV11-2, the J gene TRBJ2-3; D is ambiguous. This CDR3 has 12 residues. V was cut by 0 bases and J by 7 bases, with 5 bases left in between. In germline, CDR1 is SGHAT, CDR2 FQNNGV.

With respect to this clonotype: A clone one base away is much larger, so this may be a read error. This rearrangement joins TRBV4-2 to TRBJ2-1; TRBD2 aligns across 10 bases. The germline V gene encodes CDR1 LGHNA and CDR2 YNFKEQ. This CDR3 region has 16 residues. Trimming took 4 bases from V and 10 from J; bases not matched to a gene: 13. CDR3 protein: CASSLYSSGSSYEQFF. DNA of the CDR3: TGTGCCAGCAGCCTTTACTCTAGCGGGAGTTCCTACGAGCAGTTCTTC.

The rearrangement joins TRBV19 to TRBJ1-1, with 7 bases that match TRBD1. The CDR3 runs to 13 residues. Germline V gene lookup returns CDR1 LNHDA and CDR2 SQIVND (reference sequence). With V trimmed by 6 bases and J by 4 bases, 5 bases remained unmatched. CDR3 sequence (DNA): TGTGCCAGTAGCTTCAGGGGGATCACTGAAGCTTTCTTT. Protein product: CASSFRGITEAFF.

The chain links TRBV5-1 to TRBJ2-1; D is possibly TRBD1 or TRBD2 (5 bases each). Trimming took 0 bases from V and 9 from J, leaving 13 bases between them. Germline V gene sequence: CDR1 SGHRS, CDR2 YFSETQ. This CDR3 contains 14 residues. CDR3 coding DNA: TGCGCCAGCAGCTTGGATGGGACCTTCTCTGAGCAGTTCTTC. Encoded protein: CASSLDGTFSEQFF.

This clonotype was found a few times. The junction departs from germline at one end; a sequencing error may be responsible. J is TRBJ1-2 and V is TRBV28; weak D call: TRBD1 (5 bases). The CDR3 sequence is 15 residues long. CDR1 and CDR2 (germline): MDHEN, SYDVKM. As DNA, the CDR3 is TGTGCCAGCACTTTAGGGGCCCCCGGGGACTATGGCTACACCTTC. Amino acid sequence: CASTLGAPGDYGYTF.

The chain combines TRBV3-1 with TRBJ2-3; 9 bases line up with TRBD2. V lost 0 bases and J lost 2; bases outside the gene matches: 9. The CDR3 sequence is 18 residues long. Germline assignment: CDR1 LGHDT and CDR2 YNNKEL (reference sequence). For the CDR3, the DNA is TGTGCCAGCAGCCAAGATCCGTGGCTAGCGGGGAACACAGATACGCAGTATTTT. It codes for CASSQDPWLAGNTDTQYF.

The V gene is TRBV5-1, the J gene TRBJ1-1; TRBD1 aligns across 10 bases. The germline gives CDR1 SGHRS, CDR2 YFSETQ. The CDR3 runs to 14 residues. V was pared by 3 bases and J by 3 bases, with 2 bases of the junction left unmatched. The CDR3 coding sequence is TGCGCCAGCAGCTGGGGGACAGGGGACACTGAAGCTTTCTTT. Protein sequence: CASSWGTGDTEAFF.

V gene TRBV20-1 combines with J gene TRBJ2-7; 9 nucleotides match TRBD1. This CDR3 region has 14 residues. Trimming removed 5 bases from V and 2 bases from J; junction bases left unmatched: 7. Germline V gives CDR1 DFQATT, CDR2 SNEGSKA (reference sequence). This chain's CDR3 is CSASRTGATYEQYF. Written as DNA, the CDR3 is TGCAGTGCTTCCCGGACAGGGGCTACCTACGAGCAGTACTTC.